The source of this TCR beta chain is a study of blood T cell repertoires in COVID-19. Study-wide context: The United States, Italy and Spain supplied acute and convalescent COVID-19 samples. The cDNA or gDNA used as material had been derived from T cells, B-cell-depleted T cells, or PBMCs.

CDR3 size: 15 residues. V shed 6 bases and J shed 0 bases, with 12 bases lying between them. The V gene's germline CDR1 is KGHSH and CDR2 LQKENI. Per the original methods: Amplification from reference gene primers served as the basis for estimated nucleated cell counts. Only in-frame clones appear in the TCRdb table, and some are missing; sequencing was by immunoSEQ multiplex PCR. V and J calls and clone size are those listed in that table; D and trimming were worked out from the DNA. The table has tens of thousands of clones, approximately 83% seen once. The sequencing sample was made of peripheral blood. The genes are TRBV18 and TRBJ2-4; D might be TRBD1 (5 bases). The clonotype was recovered from a woman aged 80 or older with acute or convalescent COVID-19. Here the CDR3 DNA reads TGTGCCAGCTCGGCAACGACAGCAGCCAAAAACATTCAGTACTTC. It translates to CASSATTAAKNIQYF.